This TCR beta chain is from a study of blood T cell repertoires in COVID-19. Generated by immunoSEQ multiplex PCR, the TCRdb table keeps only in-frame clones and is missing some. The data contain approximately 170,000 clones, around 79% of them singletons. V shed 4 bases and J shed 5 bases, with 11 bases lying between them. The CDR3 runs to 13 residues. Sequencing was performed on peripheral blood. This receptor was taken from a woman in her fifties or sixties with acute or convalescent COVID-19. The chain recombines TRBV12-3 or TRBV12-4 with TRBJ1-1, with D perhaps TRBD1 (5 bases). The CDR3 loop is CASSSRELTEAFF. In DNA, the CDR3 is TGTGCCAGCAGTTCCAGGGAATTGACTGAAGCTTTCTTT.